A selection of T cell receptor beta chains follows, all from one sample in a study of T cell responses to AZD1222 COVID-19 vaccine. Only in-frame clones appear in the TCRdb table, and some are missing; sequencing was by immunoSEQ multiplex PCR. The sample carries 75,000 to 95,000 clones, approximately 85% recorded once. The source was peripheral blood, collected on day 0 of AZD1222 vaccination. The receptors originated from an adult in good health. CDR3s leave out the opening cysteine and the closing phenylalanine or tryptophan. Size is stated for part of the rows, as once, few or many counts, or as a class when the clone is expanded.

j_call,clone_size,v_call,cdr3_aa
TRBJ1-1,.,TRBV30,AWSKSRVGHDTEAF
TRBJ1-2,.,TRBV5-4,ASSEANNYGYT
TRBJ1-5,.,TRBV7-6,ASSLAEGFYSNQPQH
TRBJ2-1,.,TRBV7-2,ASSVRQHNEQF
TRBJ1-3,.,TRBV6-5,ASKALEVNTIY
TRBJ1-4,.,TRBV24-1,ATPSRGGDEKLF
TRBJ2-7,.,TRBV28,ASRTPTGTY
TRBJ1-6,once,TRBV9,ASSVAGQGSYNSPLH
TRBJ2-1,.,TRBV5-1,ASSVGGEYNEQF
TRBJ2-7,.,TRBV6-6,ASSSPAGAYEQY
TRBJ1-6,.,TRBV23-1,ASSPGPDSPLH
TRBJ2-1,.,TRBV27,ASSWGTSDEQF
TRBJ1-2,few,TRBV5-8,ASSFGAGYGYT
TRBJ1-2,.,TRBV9,ASSPTTGSNYGYT
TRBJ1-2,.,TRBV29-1,SVRTSQWGYT
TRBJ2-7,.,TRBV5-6,ASSLPGTGITHEQY
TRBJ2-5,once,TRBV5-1,ASSPSGGRAATQY
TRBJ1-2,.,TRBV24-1,ATSDLMGTDGYT
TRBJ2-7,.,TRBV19,ASSIDRGSYEQY
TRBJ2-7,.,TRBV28,ASSLRVYEQY
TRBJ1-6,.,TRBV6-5,ASTLDSAYNSPLH
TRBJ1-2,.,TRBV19,ASSMGSVGGYT
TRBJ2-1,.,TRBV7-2,ASTPPPGLAGYNEQF
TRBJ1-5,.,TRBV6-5,ASSYSPGDQPQH
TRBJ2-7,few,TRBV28,ASSLFSEGHEQY
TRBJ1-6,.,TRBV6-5,ASSPISPDNSPLH
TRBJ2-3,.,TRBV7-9,ASSASGFTDTQY
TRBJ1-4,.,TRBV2,ASSPSSTNEKLF
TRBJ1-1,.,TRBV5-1,ASRPGQGDTEAF
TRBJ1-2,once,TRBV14,ASSQDPVPWGYT
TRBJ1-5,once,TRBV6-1,ASSELSGKWEYSNQPQH
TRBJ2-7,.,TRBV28,ASSPRTGVSYEQY
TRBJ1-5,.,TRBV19,ASSSSREGNQPQH
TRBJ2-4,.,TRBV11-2,ASSLDAGQQPPGNIQY
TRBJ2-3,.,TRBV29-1,SVGEVLVGDTQY
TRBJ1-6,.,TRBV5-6,ASSLDRQGGFSPLH
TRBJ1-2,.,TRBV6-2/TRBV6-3,ASSDPTGYGYT
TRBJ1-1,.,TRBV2,ASSYPGIEGTEAF
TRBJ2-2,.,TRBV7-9,ASSLYVGAWSNTGELF
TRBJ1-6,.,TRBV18,ASSPRTGDSSPLH
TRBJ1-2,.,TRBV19,ASSIKRAGYGYT